This T cell receptor beta chain stems from a study of blood T cell repertoires in COVID-19 (dated by TCRdb to 2018 to 2021). Background on the whole study: Samples from collaborators originated in the United States, Italy and Spain and spanned both the acute and convalescent phases of COVID-19. The repertoires were released in a freely available public database intended as a resource for research on the immune response to SARS-CoV-2. Subjects who had been exposed to COVID-19, were actively infected with it, or had recovered from it provided the deeply sampled blood TCRbeta repertoires that made up the dataset. The samples were drawn from two sources: the first 160 participants of the ongoing ImmuneRACE study, and fewer than 1,500 subjects contributed by 6 global collaborators. The material from the prospective study consisted of cDNA or gDNA derived from T cells, B-cell-depleted T cells, or PBMCs. Where available, HLA class I and class II types were taken from metadata supplied by the sample provider and were not determined by assay-based typing. Nearly every sample came with metadata listing a de-identified subject ID, COVID-19 status, age in years and sex. The full study reports these points: The amount of clinical and demographic metadata varied by source and participant and was provided uncurated.

The immunoSEQ Assay, a bias-controlled multiplex PCR, was used to amplify TCRbeta CDR3 regions from genomic DNA. The authors processed their data as follows. The number of nucleated cells in each sample was estimated from the amplification of reference gene primers within the assay. To quantify the absolute abundance of each unique TCRbeta CDR3 rearrangement, sequence reads were collapsed and filtered. Productive Simpson clonality was computed per sample as the square root of Simpson's diversity index over productive rearrangements. What TCRdb holds here is the immuneACCESS table cut down to in-frame rearrangements. Part of the clones is not present; checked against another copy, under half of the missing clones reflect an unresolved V gene, and the others are unexplained. V, J and clone size reflect that table, while D and trimming were determined from the DNA. The sample table shows 95,000 to 150,000 clones, and over 70% are seen once. About 2.1% of the sample belongs to the ten largest clones.

Concerning this clone itself: Its antigen remains undetermined. The record has no base qualities; no much larger clone is one base away.

V is clipped by 5 bases and J by 7 bases, and the sequence between their germline boundaries is 17 bases long. The CDR3 measures 14 amino acids from cysteine to phenylalanine. The sequence is cut down to CDR3 DNA, 42 bases in frame from base 1. CDR1 and CDR2, looked up from the germline V gene, are SGHNT and YENEEA. The collaborating institutions used their own protocols to collect whole blood in K2EDTA tubes. Collaborator samples were shipped for TCRbeta analysis as frozen whole blood, isolated PBMCs, or DNA extracted from either sample type. The TCR sequence derives from a man between 70 and 80 years old with acute or convalescent COVID-19. The sample consisted of peripheral blood. Recombination joined TRBV11-3 with TRBJ1-2, with the identity of the D gene unclear. At the DNA level, the sequence is TGTGCCAGCAGCCCCGGAGGGTTGCGCAGTGGCTACACCTTC. The encoded protein is CASSPGGLRSGYTF.